These 28 T cell receptor beta chains share one sample of origin, sequenced in a study of CD8 T cells in ankylosing spondylitis. TCRdb used MiXCR to reprocess the 5' RACE reads, holding one entry per CDR3 protein. Among some 800,000 distinct CDR3 sequences, 10% to 15% were seen once, and the ten largest hold around 0.51%. The study's findings and limits: There was a TCR beta motif, made of several highly homologous variants, that appeared characteristic of ankylosing spondylitis blood.

Antigens of these TCRs are unknown. The source material was blood, either unsorted or a sorted T cell fraction (not recorded which). These receptors all stem from a male donor with ankylosing spondylitis.

This clonotype was seen ten or more times. The rearrangement uses TRBV20-1 and TRBJ1-3; D unclear. The germline V and J ends were trimmed by 3 bases and 4 bases, with 4 bases remaining between them. Germline lookup yields CDR1 DFQATT and CDR2 SNEGSKA (reference sequence). The CDR3 length is 11 residues. CDR3 sequence: CSASIGNTIYF. Written as DNA, the CDR3 is TGCAGTGCTAGTATCGGAAACACCATATATTTT.

The chain uses TRBV6-1 and TRBJ2-5; possibly TRBD1 for D (6 bases). Germline V gene data show CDR1 as MNHNS and CDR2 as SASEGT. The V end lost 6 bases, the J end lost 2 bases, and 13 bases lay between the germline ends. The CDR3 totals 14 residues. As DNA, the CDR3 is TGTGCCAGCAGCTGGGTAGGACAGCAAGAGACCCAGTACTTC. Translation gives CASSWVGQQETQYF.

The gene calls are TRBV7-2 and TRBJ2-1, with D tentatively TRBD1 or TRBD2 (6 bases each). The V gene lost 5 bases and the J gene lost 7 bases, with 18 bases spanning the gap. There are 15 residues in the CDR3. Germline V gene lookup returns CDR1 SGHTA and CDR2 FQGNSA. CDR3 coding DNA: TGTGCCAGCAGCATTGTTTGGGGGGCGGGGAATGAGCAGTTCTTC. It encodes CASSIVWGAGNEQFF.

This clonotype has only a few counts. The rearrangement joins TRBV4-2 to TRBJ1-2; the D gene is possibly TRBD1 (6 bases). The V gene lost 0 bases and the J gene lost 4 bases, with 9 bases spanning the gap. The CDR3 is 14 residues long. Germline V gives CDR1 LGHNA, CDR2 YNFKEQ. CDR3 in DNA: TGTGCCAGCAGCCAAGAGGGGACAAGCTATGGCTACACCTTC. This sequence encodes CASSQEGTSYGYTF.

This clonotype was counted between two and nine times. The rearrangement joins TRBV20-1 to TRBJ1-5, with D unresolved. The CDR3 extends over 13 amino acids. V was clipped by 5 bases and J by 5 bases, with 13 bases between them. Germline CDR1 reads DFQATT; CDR2 reads SNEGSKA (reference sequence). Here the CDR3 DNA reads TGCAGTGCTTCAGAGGGAGTGTATCAGCCCCAGCATTTT. It specifies CSASEGVYQPQHF.

This clonotype occurred a few times. CDR3 coding DNA: TGCAGTGCTAGTTGGGAGACTAGCACAGATACGCAGTATTTT. Translated, it gives CSASWETSTDTQYF. The chain uses TRBV20-1 and TRBJ2-3; D is possibly TRBD2 (5 bases). Germline CDR1 and CDR2: DFQATT and SNEGSKA (reference sequence). With 3 bases removed from V and 0 bases from J, the gap between germline ends came to 10 bases. This CDR3 comprises 14 residues.

On this clonotype: Germline and junction disagree at one end, which may indicate a read error. V usage is TRBV10-3 and J usage is TRBJ2-3; 7 bases map to TRBD2. Germline CDR1 and CDR2: ENHRY and SYGVKD. The CDR3 is 14 amino acids. The CDR3 loop reads CAIGDQRGADTQYF. The CDR3 DNA is TGTGCCATCGGTGATCAGCGGGGTGCGGATACGCAGTATTTT.

This chain uses TRBV20-1 with TRBJ2-7; possible D gene TRBD2, 5 bases. CDR1 is DFQATT, CDR2 SNEGSKA, per germline (reference sequence). The CDR3 length is 15 residues. V was shortened by 6 bases and J by 5 bases, with 23 bases between the two germline ends. The CDR3 reads CSARVPRLFLHEQYF. The CDR3 DNA reads TGCAGTGCGAGGGTTCCACGGCTTTTTCTGCACGAGCAGTACTTC.

In this sample, this clonotype turned up many times. This chain uses TRBV29-1 with TRBJ2-1; a weak D match, TRBD2 (6 bases). The V gene's germline CDR1 is SQVTM and CDR2 ANQGSEA. V lost 4 bases, J lost 6 bases, and 13 bases lay in between. This CDR3 region has 13 residues. In DNA form, the CDR3 reads TGCAGCGTTGCCGAGACTAGTGCCAATGAGCAGTTCTTC. Its protein product is CSVAETSANEQFF.

J is TRBJ2-3 and V is TRBV2; D unresolved. V lost 7 bases and J 2 bases, leaving 13 bases between the germline ends. The germline gives CDR1 SNHLY, CDR2 FYNNEI. The CDR3 sequence is 14 residues long. The CDR3 DNA follows: TGTGCCAGCATGCGGCAACGCGTCACAGATACGCAGTATTTT. This encodes CASMRQRVTDTQYF.

The rearrangement links TRBV7-3 to TRBJ1-2, with TRBD1 matching over 7 bases. The CDR3 runs 15 residues. The J segment lost 8 bases and the V segment lost 5 bases, leaving 14 bases of the junction unmatched. Germline CDR1 SGHTA, CDR2 FQGTGA. CDR3 in amino acids: CASSNYVGGAGGYTF. CDR3 nucleotides: TGTGCCAGCAGCAACTACGTAGGGGGCGCTGGGGGCTACACCTTC.

This clonotype appeared many times. The chain employs TRBV5-1 and TRBJ2-7; D is uncertain. V lost 1 base and J 2 bases, leaving 7 bases between the germline ends. Germline CDR1 SGHRS, CDR2 YFSETQ. The CDR3 totals 13 residues. The CDR3 nucleotides read TGCGCCAGCAGCTTGTTGGGTGCCTACGAGCAGTACTTC. Its translation is CASSLLGAYEQYF.

This clonotype was picked up many times. The chain combines TRBV29-1 with TRBJ2-3; D not resolved. CDR3 length: 14 amino acids. V lost 4 bases and J lost 4, with 15 bases in between. Looked up from germline, CDR1 is SQVTM and CDR2 is ANQGSEA. The CDR3, as DNA: TGCAGCGTTGGAAGCAATAGCCAGCCAGATACGCAGTATTTT. This codes for CSVGSNSQPDTQYF.

About this clonotype itself: The CDR3 end shows no conserved phenylalanine or tryptophan, and so a read error is likely. V usage is TRBV5-1 and J usage is TRBJ2-2; 9 bases are shared with TRBD1. Unmatched junction bases numbered 6, after V lost 0 bases and J lost 6 bases. The CDR3 contains 16 residues. Germline lookup yields CDR1 SGHRS and CDR2 YFSETQ. CDR3 DNA sequence: TGCGCCAGCAGCTTGGGAACAGGGGGCATCTCCGGGGAGCTGTTTATT. It translates to CASSLGTGGISGELFI.

In its sample, this clonotype was seen many times. V and J are TRBV7-9 and TRBJ1-1; the D is unclear. Germline values: CDR1 SEHNR, CDR2 FQNEAQ (reference sequence). Trimming stripped 2 bases from V and 8 bases from J, with 6 bases between. There are 11 residues in the CDR3. CDR3 nucleotide sequence: TGTGCCAGCAGCTTAATGGCCGAAGCTTTCTTT. Translating gives CASSLMAEAFF. Filled out from reference TRBV7-9 and TRBJ1-1, the complete variable domain reads DTGVSQNPRHKITKRGQNVTFRCDPISEHNRLYWYRQTLGQGPEFLTYFQNEAQLEKSRLLSDRFSAERPKGSFSTLEIQRTEQGDSAMYLCASSLMAEAFFGQGTRLTVV.

There are many counts of this clonotype. The chain recombines TRBV7-2 with TRBJ1-2; D not certain. V was pared by 6 bases and J by 8 bases, with 7 bases between. CDR1 is SGHTA and CDR2 is FQGNSA in the germline V gene. CDR3 size: 10 residues. The CDR3 DNA sequence: TGTGCCAGCAGGAAAGGGGGCTACACCTTC. Its translation: CASRKGGYTF.

This clonotype showed up just a few times. The V and J genes are TRBV20-1 and TRBJ2-3; TRBD2 is a possible D gene (5 bases). V was trimmed by 6 bases and J by 3 bases, leaving 16 bases between them. The CDR3 has 14 residues. The germline CDR1 and CDR2 sequences are DFQATT and SNEGSKA (reference sequence). Here the CDR3 DNA reads TGCAGTGCCAGCCGGTCCGGGAAAACAGATACGCAGTATTTT. This gives the protein CSASRSGKTDTQYF.

The chain uses TRBV12-3 or TRBV12-4 and TRBJ1-3; tentative D call: TRBD1 (6 bases). The V and J ends lost 10 bases and 4 bases respectively, with 17 bases between them. This CDR3 has 14 residues. The CDR3 is CAIVNRVGGNTIYF. The CDR3 bases are TGTGCCATCGTTAACAGGGTGGGAGGAAACACCATATATTTT.

This clonotype was seen repeatedly, ten times or more. The chain uses TRBV5-1 and TRBJ1-4; 7 bases align to TRBD1. V lost 4 bases, J lost 5 bases, and 8 bases stayed unmatched. The germline V gene encodes CDR1 SGHRS and CDR2 YFSETQ. The CDR3 sequence is 15 residues long. The CDR3 DNA sequence: TGCGCCAGCAGCCCGTCGACAGGGACCAATGAAAAACTGTTTTTT. Protein sequence: CASSPSTGTNEKLFF.

The J gene is TRBJ2-1, the V gene TRBV18, with 13 bases aligning to TRBD2. Trimming cost V 3 bases and J 7 bases; bases outside gene matches: 9. The CDR3 runs 17 residues. The germline gives CDR1 KGHSH, CDR2 LQKENI. CDR3 bases: TGTGCCAGCTCACCCCTTGTACTAGCGGGAGGGCCAAATGAGCAGTTCTTC. Encoded protein: CASSPLVLAGGPNEQFF.

In this sample, this clonotype turned up a few times. V and J are TRBV12-3 or TRBV12-4 and TRBJ1-2; 10 nucleotides agree with TRBD1. This CDR3 is built from 16 residues. V lost 3 bases, J lost 2 bases, and 6 bases stayed unmatched. CDR3 in DNA: TGTGCCAGCAGTTTTGGGACAGGGGATCCCAACTATGGCTACACCTTC. Its protein is CASSFGTGDPNYGYTF.

This clonotype has only a few counts. This chain connects TRBV15 to TRBJ2-6, with D unresolved. CDR3 length: 14 residues. Germline CDR1 reads LNHNV; CDR2 reads YYDKDF (reference sequence). V lost 6 bases and J lost 0, with 6 bases in between. The DNA for the CDR3 is TGTGCCACCAGGGCGGACTCTGGGGCCAACGTCCTGACTTTC. Translation gives CATRADSGANVLTF.

There are a few counts of this clonotype. V usage is TRBV20-1 and J usage is TRBJ2-5, with a possible D match to TRBD2 (6 bases). Deletions cut 6 bases from V and 3 bases from J, with 14 bases between. Looked up from germline, CDR1 is DFQATT and CDR2 is SNEGSKA (reference sequence). This CDR3 is built from 13 residues. The CDR3 sequence is CSARWGEKETQYF. For the CDR3, the DNA is TGCAGTGCAAGATGGGGGGAAAAAGAGACCCAGTACTTC.

The gene calls are TRBV4-3 and TRBJ2-3; 10 positions agree with TRBD2. Per germline, CDR1 LGHNA and CDR2 YSLEER. Losses at the gene ends were 0 bases for V and 0 bases for J; bases not matched to a gene: 12. This CDR3 contains 20 residues. This CDR3 reads CASSQEAGTMTSGSTDTQYF. In DNA form, the CDR3 reads TGCGCCAGCAGCCAAGAAGCCGGGACCATGACTAGCGGGAGCACAGATACGCAGTATTTT.

The genes are TRBV20-1 and TRBJ2-7; D is undetermined. Germline lookup yields CDR1 DFQATT and CDR2 SNEGSKA (reference sequence). V lost 5 bases to trimming and J lost 4 bases, with 12 bases between them. CDR3 length: 12 residues. The CDR3 sequence: CSAPDQQYEQYF. CDR3 nucleotides: TGCAGTGCTCCAGACCAGCAATACGAGCAGTACTTC.

V is TRBV20-1 and J is TRBJ1-5, with D possibly being TRBD1 (6 bases). The germline CDR1 and CDR2 sequences are DFQATT and SNEGSKA (reference sequence). The germline V and J ends were trimmed by 3 bases and 4 bases, with 10 bases remaining between them. CDR3 size: 13 residues. CDR3 protein: CSARTGANQPQHF. CDR3 in DNA: TGCAGTGCTAGGACAGGCGCGAATCAGCCCCAGCATTTT.

This clonotype was counted at least ten times. The rearrangement links TRBV10-3 to TRBJ2-3; the match to TRBD2 covers 8 bases. J gave up 2 bases and V 7 bases, and 5 bases lay outside the gene matches. Germline CDR1 and CDR2: ENHRY and SYGVKD. CDR3 length: 14 residues. The CDR3 is CAIKGGGNTDTQYF. CDR3 sequence (DNA): TGTGCCATCAAAGGCGGGGGGAACACAGATACGCAGTATTTT.

This clonotype was seen a handful of times. This chain connects TRBV15 to TRBJ2-3, with TRBD2 as a possible D gene (6 bases). Trimming shortened V by 5 bases and J by 1 base, and 16 bases separated the two germline ends. Germline V CDR1 and CDR2: LNHNV, YYDKDF (reference sequence). There are 16 residues in the CDR3. The CDR3 coding sequence is TGTGCCACCAGCGGGGGGTTGTTGGTGGGCACAGATACGCAGTATTTT. Its protein product is CATSGGLLVGTDTQYF.